These 10 T cell receptor beta chains were sequenced from one sample in a study of beta chain features in type 1 diabetes (dated by TCRdb to between 2017 and 2018). Receptors were amplified or captured by the immunoSEQ multiplex PCR assay. The entire amount of isolated RNA was reverse transcribed using the High Capacity cDNA Reverse Transcription Kit, so the sequenced TCRB transcripts were expressed ones. The source is immuneACCESS, and TCRdb retained only in-frame sequences with V and J called. Part of the clones is not carried over; for the studies checked, unresolved V genes explain less than half of this, and the remainder is unexplained. The sample records about 360,000 clones, roughly 13% of which are singletons. The ten top clones hold 0.017% of the sample. The sample taken for sequencing was naive CD4+ T cells from blood. What the cell subset or site label conveys for this sample: true naive CD4+ T cells. Source of these receptors: a man between 18 and 29 years old in good health.

This clone was detected a few times. Different DNA sequences within this sample yield the same CDR3. The CDR3 sequence: CASSPPDSYEQYF. The DNA of the CDR3 is TGTGCCAGCTCACCACCGGACAGTTACGAGCAGTACTTC. The chain couples TRBV18 to TRBJ2-7; weak D call: TRBD1 (6 bases). The V gene's germline CDR1 is KGHSH and CDR2 LQKENI. Trimming shortened V by 0 bases and J by 4 bases, and 7 bases separated the two germline ends. This CDR3 comprises 13 residues.

This clone came up a few times. V gene TRBV5-4 combines with J gene TRBJ2-3; 12 bases are a match to TRBD2. Germline V gene data show CDR1 as SGHNT and CDR2 as YYREEE (reference sequence). V lost 5 bases and J lost 6; bases outside the gene matches: 7. The CDR3 has 15 amino acids. In DNA, the CDR3 is TGTGCCAGCAGACTTTTTACTAGCGGGAGGGATACGCAGTATTTT. Protein sequence: CASRLFTSGRDTQYF.

The V gene is TRBV19, the J gene TRBJ2-3, with TRBD1 identical over 8 bases. CDR3 length equals 15 residues. The germline V gene has CDR1 LNHDA and CDR2 SQIVND (reference sequence). The junction had 12 bases not matched to a gene; V was cut back by 8 bases and J by 5 bases. For the CDR3, the DNA is TGTGCCAGTGGACCCGGGGACAGGCTGGGAGATACGCAGTATTTT. It is translated as CASGPGDRLGDTQYF.

The chain uses TRBV30 and TRBJ1-5, with a tentative D call TRBD1 (5 bases). Germline CDR1 and CDR2: GTSNPN and SVGIG (reference sequence). Trimming cost V 4 bases and J 3 bases, with 16 bases left between them. The CDR3 is made up of 15 amino acids. The CDR3 loop reads CAWTPGKIFNQPQHF. Here the CDR3 DNA reads TGTGCCTGGACCCCAGGGAAGATATTCAATCAGCCCCAGCATTTT.

This chain uses TRBV28 with TRBJ2-1; tentative D call: TRBD1 (5 bases). Germline CDR1 MDHEN, CDR2 SYDVKM. The CDR3 length is 11 residues. V lost 3 bases and J 13 bases, leaving 10 bases between the germline ends. This chain's CDR3 is CASSFSQGQFF. CDR3 nucleotide sequence: TGTGCCAGCAGTTTTTCCCAGGGACAGTTCTTC.

The genes are TRBV28 and TRBJ2-3; a possible D gene is TRBD1 (6 bases). The V gene lost 10 bases and the J gene lost 8 bases, with 16 bases spanning the gap. Per germline, CDR1 MDHEN and CDR2 SYDVKM. The CDR3 covers 12 residues. CDR3 coding DNA: TGTGCCACCGGGACACCTACGAGTACGCAGTATTTT. Translated, it gives CATGTPTSTQYF.

This chain links TRBV27 with TRBJ2-1; 7 positions match TRBD2. Germline CDR1 reads MNHEY; CDR2 reads SMNVEV (reference sequence). After removal of 7 bases from V and 0 bases from J, the junction contained 9 bases not matched to a gene. The CDR3 contains 16 residues. DNA for the CDR3: TGTGCCAGCACACCGCGTGGCGGGAGCTCCTACAATGAGCAGTTCTTC. The encoded protein is CASTPRGGSSYNEQFF.

The chain employs TRBV25-1 and TRBJ1-1; 7 bases are a match to TRBD1. The germline V gene has CDR1 MGHDK and CDR2 SYGVNS. With 7 bases clipped from V and 5 bases from J, the junction kept 7 bases outside the gene matches. The CDR3 covers 13 residues. The CDR3 loop reads CASIDRVRTEAFF. The CDR3 DNA sequence: TGTGCCAGCATAGACAGGGTACGGACTGAAGCTTTCTTT.

In this sample, this clone turned up a few times. V is TRBV30 and J is TRBJ2-1, with a tentative D call TRBD2 (6 bases). With 0 bases removed from V and 4 bases from J, the gap between germline ends came to 16 bases. This CDR3 contains 16 residues. Germline V CDR1 and CDR2: GTSNPN, SVGIG (reference sequence). CDR3 amino acids: CAWSVHGVGGYNEQFF. DNA for the CDR3: TGTGCCTGGAGTGTACATGGGGTCGGGGGTTACAATGAGCAGTTCTTC.

Only a few counts were recorded for this clone. DNA of the CDR3: TGTGCCAGCAGCAAGACGGGACAGGGGAATGAGGAGCAGTACTTC. Translating it yields CASSKTGQGNEEQYF. The chain has TRBV11-3 and TRBJ2-7; 10 positions agree with TRBD1. V lost 5 bases, J lost 7 bases, and 11 bases stayed unmatched. The CDR3 has 15 residues. Germline V gene lookup returns CDR1 SGHNT and CDR2 YENEEA. The full variable domain, its missing parts supplied by reference TRBV11-3 and TRBJ2-7, is EAGVVQSPRYKIIEKKQPVAFWCNPISGHNTLYWYLQNLGQGPELLIRYENEEAVDDSQLPKDRFSAERLKGVDSTLKIQPAELGDSAVYLCASSKTGQGNEEQYFGPGTRLTVT.